This passage covers 19 T cell receptor beta chains from one sample sequenced in a study of early T cells in non-severe SARS-CoV-2 infection (dated by TCRdb to the early 2020s). The method behind the library was 5' RACE. The reads were generated on a NextSeq 500. In TCRdb, the public reads were trimmed at Q25 with fastp and aligned with MiXCR, with productive beta chains retained. Each CDR3 protein appears once, grouped with its most common genes and DNA. The sample table shows 75,000 to 90,000 distinct CDR3 sequences, and 9.5% to 15% are seen once. The top ten clones comprise around 1.2% of the sample. Sequencing input: whole blood. The source of these receptors is an adult who was a healthcare worker with PCR-confirmed SARS-CoV-2 infection or an uninfected control (not recorded which).

At least ten counts were recorded for this clonotype. The V and J genes are TRBV11-2 and TRBJ2-3; D is undetermined. Trimming removed 1 base at V and 2 bases at J, with 10 bases between. The CDR3 sequence is 15 residues long. Germline V lookup: CDR1 SGHAT, CDR2 FQNNGV. CDR3 nucleotide sequence: TGTGCCAGCAGCTTAGGATGGCGGTACACAGATACGCAGTATTTT. Its translation: CASSLGWRYTDTQYF.

The CDR3 nucleotides read TGTGCCAGCAGCTTAGCGGAAATAGCGGGCCGGGAGCAGTACTTC. It encodes CASSLAEIAGREQYF. V and J are TRBV11-2 and TRBJ2-7; 7 nucleotides align to TRBD2. V was pared by 1 base and J by 7 bases, with 10 bases of the junction left unmatched. The germline CDR1 and CDR2 sequences are SGHAT and FQNNGV. The CDR3 is made up of 15 amino acids. Drawing the rest from reference TRBV11-2 and TRBJ2-7, the complete variable domain is EAGVAQSPRYKIIEKRQSVAFWCNPISGHATLYWYQQILGQGPKLLIQFQNNGVVDDSQLPKDRFSAERLKGVDSTLKIQPAKLEDSAVYLCASSLAEIAGREQYFGPGTRLTVT.

This clonotype was detected only a few times. The chain links TRBV7-6 to TRBJ2-2, with D unclear. The CDR3 runs 12 residues. V gave up 5 bases and J gave up 7 bases, with 8 bases separating them. The germline CDR1 and CDR2 sequences are SGHVS and FNYEAQ. The CDR3 DNA reads as TGTGCCAGCAGCCCGACAAGCGGGGAGCTGTTTTTT. It codes for CASSPTSGELFF.

The rearrangement uses TRBV20-1 and TRBJ2-1, with D possibly TRBD1 on 5 matching bases. Looked up from germline, CDR1 is DFQATT and CDR2 is SNEGSKA (reference sequence). V lost 5 bases, J lost 4 bases, and 15 bases lay in between. The CDR3 consists of 14 residues. The CDR3 protein is CSAQTRERYNEQFF. The CDR3 DNA follows: TGCAGTGCTCAGACCAGGGAAAGATACAATGAGCAGTTCTTC.

The chain carries TRBV24-1 and TRBJ2-1, with a weak D call TRBD1 (6 bases). Germline values: CDR1 KGHDR, CDR2 SFDVKD. The CDR3 is 17 amino acids. With 3 bases removed from V and 5 bases from J, the gap between germline ends came to 19 bases. CDR3 sequence reads: CATSDPTGPNPNNEQFF. CDR3 nucleotides: TGTGCCACCAGTGATCCGACAGGTCCCAACCCAAACAATGAGCAGTTCTTC.

The sample holds a few counts of this clonotype. The rearrangement uses TRBV7-2 and TRBJ2-3, with D perhaps given as TRBD1 or TRBD2 (5 bases each). The CDR3 totals 14 residues. The V and J ends lost 5 bases and 5 bases respectively, with 14 bases between them. Germline V lookup: CDR1 SGHTA, CDR2 FQGNSA. CDR3 sequence reads: CASSPGPLQDTQYF. The CDR3 DNA is TGTGCCAGCAGCCCGGGGCCTTTACAAGATACGCAGTATTTT.

This clonotype was detected only a few times. The V call is TRBV12-3 or TRBV12-4, the J call TRBJ2-3; TRBD2 matches 7 bases. After removal of 6 bases from V and 4 bases from J, the junction contained 13 bases not matched to a gene. The length of the CDR3 is 16 residues. This chain's CDR3 is CASSTRGAGRSDTQYF. CDR3 DNA: TGTGCCAGCAGCACTAGGGGAGCGGGGAGGTCAGATACGCAGTATTTT.

This clonotype was seen only a few times. V is TRBV5-4 and J is TRBJ2-5; D might be TRBD1 (7 bases). The germline CDR1 and CDR2 sequences are SGHNT and YYREEE (reference sequence). The V gene lost 0 bases and the J gene lost 5 bases, with 20 bases spanning the gap. This CDR3 is built from 17 residues. CDR3 nucleotides: TGTGCCAGCAGCTTGGCCCAGACCCAGGGGGGTTGGGAGACCCAGTACTTC. It translates to CASSLAQTQGGWETQYF.

This clonotype has ten or more counts. The chain couples TRBV11-2 to TRBJ2-3; TRBD2 agrees at 7 bases. This CDR3 has 15 residues. Germline CDR1 reads SGHAT; CDR2 reads FQNNGV. The V segment lost 5 bases and the J segment 0 bases; nucleotides outside the gene matches: 5. The CDR3 DNA sequence: TGTGCCAGCAGCCAAATGGGACTAAGCACAGATACGCAGTATTTT. Residues: CASSQMGLSTDTQYF.

There are a few counts of this clonotype. The CDR3, as DNA: TGTGCCAGCAGCTCTCGGGCAGGTTCCTACGAGCAGTACTTC. It translates to CASSSRAGSYEQYF. V and J are TRBV6-5 and TRBJ2-7; D is unresolved. Germline V lookup: CDR1 MNHEY, CDR2 SVGAGI. Between the trimmed V and J ends, which lost 6 bases and 1 base, there was a span of 13 bases. This CDR3 has 14 residues.

The chain carries TRBV4-2 and TRBJ2-7; tentatively, D is TRBD2 (6 bases). The germline V and J ends were trimmed by 0 bases and 5 bases, with 8 bases remaining between them. The CDR3 runs 13 residues. CDR1 is LGHNA, CDR2 YNFKEQ, per germline. The CDR3 nucleotides are TGTGCCAGCAGCCAAGATAGGGAGGACGAGCAGTACTTC. It yields the protein CASSQDREDEQYF.

This clonotype has at least ten counts. Mismatch with germline at one junction end may stem from a read error. This chain connects TRBV12-3 or TRBV12-4 to TRBJ1-1; D gene ambiguous. The CDR3 has 13 amino acids. CDR3 protein: CASSLWGNTEAFF. The CDR3 DNA follows: TGCGCCAGCAGCTTATGGGGAAACACTGAAGCTTTCTTT.

This clonotype was found many times. The rearrangement uses TRBV7-9 and TRBJ1-1; D remains ambiguous. Germline CDR1 SEHNR, CDR2 FQNEAQ (reference sequence). The V and J ends lost 3 bases and 4 bases respectively, with 27 bases between them. The CDR3 has 19 residues. In DNA form, the CDR3 reads TGTGCCAGCAGCTTTACCTCGAATTTGGGTCGGATCCGGGGCACTGAAGCTTTCTTT. Protein: CASSFTSNLGRIRGTEAFF.

On this clonotype itself: This may stem from a read error, because a much larger clone lies one nucleotide away. The CDR3 carries no conserved terminal phenylalanine or tryptophan, so it likely arises from a read error. The chain has TRBV24-1 and TRBJ2-3, with 9 nucleotides matching TRBD2. The length of the CDR3 is 13 residues. Germline-derived CDR1 and CDR2 are KGHDR and SFDVKD. The J segment lost 11 bases and the V segment lost 5 bases, leaving 7 bases of the junction unmatched. The CDR3 DNA reads as TGTGCCACCAGTGGCTCTCTAGCGGGGCTGCAGTATTCT. Translating it yields CATSGSLAGLQYS.

This clonotype has ten or more counts. The chain joins TRBV20-1 to TRBJ1-6; tentatively, D is TRBD1 (5 bases). This CDR3 comprises 18 residues. Germline lookup yields CDR1 DFQATT and CDR2 SNEGSKA (reference sequence). Trimming took off 3 bases at V and 6 bases at J, with 24 bases between the two ends. In DNA, the CDR3 is TGCAGTGCTAGTCGATCCGTCCAGGGTGGCACAATTAATTCACCCCTCCACTTT. Encoded protein: CSASRSVQGGTINSPLHF.

The chain employs TRBV12-3 or TRBV12-4 and TRBJ2-1, with 7 bases fitting TRBD1. This CDR3 is 15 amino acids long. The J segment lost 2 bases and the V segment lost 4 bases, leaving 5 bases of the junction unmatched. The CDR3: CASSWGTVPYNEQFF. Here the CDR3 DNA reads TGTGCCAGCAGTTGGGGGACAGTCCCCTACAATGAGCAGTTCTTC.

This clonotype was recorded at least ten times. V is TRBV2 and J is TRBJ2-1; TRBD2 matches 9 bases. Per the germline V gene, CDR1 is SNHLY and CDR2 is FYNNEI. V lost 5 bases and J lost 7; bases outside the gene matches: 9. This CDR3 spans 15 amino acids. CDR3 protein: CASSPGLAVWNEQFF. The CDR3, as DNA: TGTGCCAGCAGTCCGGGACTAGCAGTCTGGAATGAGCAGTTCTTC. Full variable domain (outside the CDR3, taken from reference TRBV2 and TRBJ2-1): EPEVTQTPSHQVTQMGQEVILRCVPISNHLYFYWYRQILGQKVEFLVSFYNNEISEKSEIFDDQFSVERPDGSNFTLKIRSTKLEDSAMYFCASSPGLAVWNEQFFGPGTRLTVL.

This clonotype was counted at least ten times. The J gene is TRBJ2-1, the V gene TRBV27; 7 nucleotides align to TRBD2. The CDR3 has 15 residues. Germline V gene lookup returns CDR1 MNHEY and CDR2 SMNVEV (reference sequence). The J segment lost 4 bases and the V segment lost 0 bases, leaving 3 bases of the junction unmatched. The CDR3 DNA sequence: TGTGCCAGCAGTTTATCTAGCGGGCCTTACAATGAGCAGTTCTTC. Its translation: CASSLSSGPYNEQFF.

This clonotype was observed many times. The CDR3 here is CASSSNRGSYNEQFF. Here the CDR3 DNA reads TGTGCCAGCAGTTCCAACCGGGGCTCCTACAATGAGCAGTTCTTC. This chain links TRBV12-3 or TRBV12-4 with TRBJ2-1; perhaps TRBD2 as D (5 bases). This CDR3 region has 15 residues. Trimming stripped 4 bases from V and 0 bases from J, with 10 bases between.